What follows describes a single T cell receptor (beta chain). V lost 2 bases and J 3 bases, leaving 16 bases between the germline ends. The CDR3 totals 16 residues. CDR1 and CDR2 from the germline V gene are MNHEY and SVGEGT. The data originate from a study of molecular identifiers for immune sequencing clone quantification. From the PCR reads, TCRdb called clonotypes with MiXCR, one entry per CDR3 protein. The sample holds about 640,000 distinct CDR3 sequences, about 20% seen once. The specimen sequenced was naive CD8+ T cells from blood, with Jurkat cell RNA spiked in. Subset in this sample: FACS-sorted CD8+CD4-CCR7+CD45RA+ naive T cells. This rearrangement joins TRBV6-2 or TRBV6-3 to TRBJ1-1, with no clear D. The TCR was taken from a human donor in good health. Some libraries in this study had Jurkat cell RNA spiked in. The CDR3 region is CASSYVEKGKDTEAFF. The CDR3 DNA is TGTGCCAGCAGTTACGTCGAGAAGGGAAAGGACACTGAAGCTTTCTTT.